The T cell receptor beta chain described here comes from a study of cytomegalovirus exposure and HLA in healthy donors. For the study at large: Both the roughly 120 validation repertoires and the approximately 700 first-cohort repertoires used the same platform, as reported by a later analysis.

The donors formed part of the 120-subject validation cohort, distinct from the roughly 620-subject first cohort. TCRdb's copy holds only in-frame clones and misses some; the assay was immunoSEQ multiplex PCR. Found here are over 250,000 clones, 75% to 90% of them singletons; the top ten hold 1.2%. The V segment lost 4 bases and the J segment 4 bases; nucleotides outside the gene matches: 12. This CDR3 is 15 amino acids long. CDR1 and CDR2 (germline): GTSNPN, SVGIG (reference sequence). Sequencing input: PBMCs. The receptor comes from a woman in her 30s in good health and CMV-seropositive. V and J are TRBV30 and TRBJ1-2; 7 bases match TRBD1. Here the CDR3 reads CAWTPDRARAYGYTF. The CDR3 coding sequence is TGTGCCTGGACACCCGACAGGGCCCGGGCCTATGGCTACACCTTC. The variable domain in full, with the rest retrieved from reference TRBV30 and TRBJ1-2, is SQTIHQWPATLVQPVGSPLSLECTVEGTSNPNLYWYRQAAGRGLQLLFYSVGIGQISSEVPQNLSASRPQDRQFILSSKKLLLSDSGFYLCAWTPDRARAYGYTFGSGTRLTVV.